This TCR beta chain was captured in a study of shared clonotypes between healthy human individuals. Study-wide points: Naive subsets, compared against memory subsets, generally had larger estimated richness values.

As concerns this clone: Antigen: not known.

Per the germline V gene, CDR1 is DFQATT and CDR2 is SNEGSKA (reference sequence). V was trimmed by 5 bases and J by 8 bases, leaving 12 bases between them. This CDR3 region has 11 residues. Sequenced by immunoSEQ multiplex PCR; TCRdb stores in-frame clones only, minus some. The table has 2 million to 3 million clones, more than 85% seen once; the top ten hold about 0.34%. This chain uses TRBV20-1 with TRBJ1-1; D not resolved. The receptor was derived from a man younger than 35 in good health. Some clones in this sample may be carry-over from other donors' samples. Material: naive CD4+ T cells from PBMCs. The sample's subset: CD45RA+ positively selected. CDR3 region: CSAVPGREAFF. The CDR3 region has the DNA TGCAGTGCTGTACCCGGTCGGGAAGCTTTCTTT.